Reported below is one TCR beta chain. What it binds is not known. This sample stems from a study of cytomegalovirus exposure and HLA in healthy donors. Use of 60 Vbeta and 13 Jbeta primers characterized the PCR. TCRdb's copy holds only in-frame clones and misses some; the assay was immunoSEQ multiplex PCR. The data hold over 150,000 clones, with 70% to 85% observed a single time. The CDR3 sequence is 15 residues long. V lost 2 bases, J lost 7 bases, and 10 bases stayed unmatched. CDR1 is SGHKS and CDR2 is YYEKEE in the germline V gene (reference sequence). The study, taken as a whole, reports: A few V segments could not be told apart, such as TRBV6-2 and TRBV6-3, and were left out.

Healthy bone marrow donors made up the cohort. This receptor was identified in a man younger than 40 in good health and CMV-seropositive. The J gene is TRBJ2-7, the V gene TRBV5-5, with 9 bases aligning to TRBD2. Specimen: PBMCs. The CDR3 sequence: CASSFGDGREGEQYF. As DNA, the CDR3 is TGTGCCAGCAGCTTTGGAGATGGGCGGGAGGGAGAGCAGTACTTC. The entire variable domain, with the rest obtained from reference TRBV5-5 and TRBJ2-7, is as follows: DAGVTQSPTHLIKTRGQQVTLRCSPISGHKSVSWYQQVLGQGPQFIFQYYEKEERGRGNFPDRFSARQFPNYSSELNVNALLLGDSALYLCASSFGDGREGEQYFGPGTRLTVT.